The 30 T cell receptor beta chains below were found in one sample sequenced in a study of T cell repertoires in cytomegalovirus infection. These receptors' antigens are unknown. TCRdb recomputed calls from the reads with MiXCR, one row per CDR3 protein. The sample holds some 500,000 distinct CDR3 sequences, roughly 43% seen once. This material consisted of cultured PBMCs, taken from culture after CMV antigen stimulation. The source of these receptors is a human donor in good health (CMV status not recorded). Some clones in this sample may be carry-over from other donors' samples.

The chain has TRBV6-2 or TRBV6-3 and TRBJ2-5, with 8 bases lining up with TRBD1. Trimming cost V 6 bases and J 5 bases; bases outside gene matches: 5. The CDR3 totals 13 residues. Germline CDR1 is MNHEY and CDR2 is SVGEGT. The CDR3, as DNA: TGTGCCAGCAGAGCAGGGGGCTTGGAGACCCAGTACTTC. As protein: CASRAGGLETQYF.

This clonotype was counted between two and nine times. The chain has TRBV19 and TRBJ2-2; TRBD2 aligns across 11 bases. CDR3 length: 15 amino acids. CDR1 LNHDA and CDR2 SQIVND come from the germline V gene (reference sequence). J lost 4 bases, V lost 9 bases, and 7 bases had no gene match. The CDR3, as DNA: TGTGCCAGCCTTACTAGCGGGGGACGCACCGGGGAGCTGTTTTTT. This sequence encodes CASLTSGGRTGELFF. The full variable domain, in which reference TRBV19 and TRBJ2-2 provide the parts outside the CDR3, is DGGITQSPKYLFRKEGQNVTLSCEQNLNHDAMYWYRQDPGQGLRLIYYSQIVNDFQKGDIAEGYSVSREKKESFPLTVTSAQKNPTAFYLCASLTSGGRTGELFFGEGSRLTVL.

This chain links TRBV10-3 with TRBJ2-3, with TRBD2 as a possible D gene (6 bases). Trimming removed 3 bases at V and 4 bases at J, with 8 bases between. The CDR3 has 13 amino acids. Per the germline V gene, CDR1 is ENHRY and CDR2 is SYGVKD. The CDR3 DNA reads TGTGCCATCAGTGAAGGGGAGGCAGATACGCAGTATTTT. This codes for CAISEGEADTQYF.

CDR3 bases: TGTGCCAGCAGAACTGGACGGCTCTCTGGAAACACCATATATTTT. This translates into CASRTGRLSGNTIYF. The V call is TRBV28, the J call TRBJ1-3; D not certain. The CDR3 is made up of 15 amino acids. V was pared by 6 bases and J by 0 bases, with 12 bases between. Germline CDR1 MDHEN, CDR2 SYDVKM.

This clonotype was detected once. This rearrangement joins TRBV6-5 to TRBJ2-3; D perhaps matches TRBD2 (6 bases). CDR1 and CDR2 from the germline V gene are MNHEY and SVGAGI. The CDR3 extends over 15 amino acids. V dropped 2 bases and J dropped 3 bases, with 12 bases sitting between them. The CDR3 loop reads CASSYGVAVTDTQYF. CDR3 DNA sequence: TGTGCCAGCAGTTACGGGGTAGCGGTGACAGATACGCAGTATTTT.

This clonotype turned up a few times. This chain links TRBV19 with TRBJ1-1; 7 nucleotides align to TRBD1. V trimming: 1 base; J trimming: 3 bases; junction bases outside the gene matches: 2. The CDR3 loop spans 14 amino acids. Germline V CDR1 and CDR2: LNHDA, SQIVND (reference sequence). In nucleotides, the CDR3 is TGTGCCAGTAGTATAGCAGGGGGATACACTGAAGCTTTCTTT. This encodes CASSIAGGYTEAFF.

The chain couples TRBV7-2 to TRBJ2-3; D not resolved. This CDR3 has 14 amino acids. Trimming left V 4 bases short and J 0 bases short, with 8 bases between. The germline CDR1 and CDR2 sequences are SGHTA and FQGNSA. This chain's CDR3 is CASSSSPSTDTQYF. CDR3 bases: TGTGCCAGCAGCTCCTCCCCTAGCACAGATACGCAGTATTTT.

The chain links TRBV19 to TRBJ2-7; 10 nucleotides match TRBD1. This CDR3 has 14 amino acids. Germline V lookup: CDR1 LNHDA, CDR2 SQIVND (reference sequence). The trim removed 9 bases at V and 5 bases at J, leaving 10 bases unmatched. DNA of the CDR3: TGTGCCAGGGATACCGGGACAGGGGAGAACGAGCAGTACTTC. Protein: CARDTGTGENEQYF.

Here the CDR3 DNA reads TGCAGTGCTAGAGACCAGCGGGGCTACACCTTC. Its translation: CSARDQRGYTF. The chain combines TRBV20-1 with TRBJ1-2; no reliable D call. The CDR3 is 11 residues long. Germline V lookup: CDR1 DFQATT, CDR2 SNEGSKA (reference sequence). With 0 bases removed from V and 8 bases from J, the gap between germline ends came to 7 bases.

This clonotype was observed a few times. The chain carries TRBV2 and TRBJ1-2; D is uncertain. Germline V gene lookup returns CDR1 SNHLY and CDR2 FYNNEI. Trimming shortened V by 6 bases and J by 5 bases, and 13 bases separated the two germline ends. This CDR3 is 13 amino acids long. The chain's CDR3 is CASSADRPYGYTF. The CDR3, as DNA: TGTGCCAGCAGCGCGGACCGACCATATGGCTACACCTTC.

The V and J genes are TRBV4-1 and TRBJ1-1; the D is unclear. The V end lost 3 bases, the J end lost 1 base, and 6 bases lay between the germline ends. The CDR3 extends over 13 amino acids. Germline CDR1 and CDR2: MGHRA and YSYEKL. CDR3 sequence reads: CASSQDWNTEAFF. CDR3 DNA sequence: TGCGCCAGCAGCCAGGACTGGAACACTGAAGCTTTCTTT.

The CDR3 here is CASSPAVFRDQPQHF. CDR3 DNA sequence: TGTGCCAGCAGCCCCGCCGTTTTCCGCGATCAGCCCCAGCATTTT. The chain uses TRBV7-2 and TRBJ1-5; D is uncertain. This CDR3 spans 15 amino acids. Trimming stripped 5 bases from V and 5 bases from J, with 16 bases between. Germline CDR1 SGHTA, CDR2 FQGNSA.

CDR3 in DNA: TGTGCCAGTCCCCTCCAGGGGCGGCCTTACGAGCAGTACTTC. It translates to CASPLQGRPYEQYF. This chain uses TRBV19 with TRBJ2-7; a possible D gene is TRBD1 (6 bases). CDR1 is LNHDA and CDR2 is SQIVND in the germline V gene (reference sequence). This CDR3 contains 14 residues. Trimming cost V 8 bases and J 4 bases, with 18 bases left between them.

This chain connects TRBV20-1 to TRBJ2-7, with D tentatively TRBD1 or TRBD2 (5 bases each). CDR1 and CDR2 (germline): DFQATT, SNEGSKA (reference sequence). Trimming left V 0 bases short and J 2 bases short, with 17 bases between. The CDR3 is 16 residues long. The DNA for the CDR3 is TGCAGTGCTAGAGACCCCCTGGGACCGGGCCCCTACGAGCAGTACTTC. Translating gives CSARDPLGPGPYEQYF.

This clonotype was detected a few times. This sequence joins TRBV12-3 or TRBV12-4 and TRBJ2-5; D assignment may be TRBD1 or TRBD2 (5 bases each). This CDR3 comprises 13 residues. The V gene lost 8 bases and the J gene lost 1 base, with 11 bases spanning the gap. The CDR3 DNA follows: TGTGCCAGCCGGCCGGGACCCCAAGAGACCCAGTACTTC. As protein: CASRPGPQETQYF.

Only one count was recorded for this clonotype. The chain is built from TRBV2 and TRBJ2-5, with a tentative D call TRBD1 (6 bases). The V and J ends lost 3 bases and 6 bases respectively, with 8 bases between them. Per germline, CDR1 SNHLY and CDR2 FYNNEI. The CDR3 is 12 amino acids. In DNA, the CDR3 is TGTGCCAGCAGTGAGGGGGCCCAGACCCAGTACTTC. It translates to CASSEGAQTQYF.

The chain links TRBV19 to TRBJ1-5; the D is unclear. The V end lost 3 bases, the J end lost 9 bases, and 12 bases lay between the germline ends. Looked up from germline, CDR1 is LNHDA and CDR2 is SQIVND (reference sequence). The CDR3 has 13 residues. The CDR3 reads CASSIGRAGPQHF. CDR3 bases: TGTGCCAGTAGTATTGGTAGGGCCGGGCCCCAGCATTTT. Supplemented by reference TRBV19 and TRBJ1-5, the full variable domain reads DGGITQSPKYLFRKEGQNVTLSCEQNLNHDAMYWYRQDPGQGLRLIYYSQIVNDFQKGDIAEGYSVSREKKESFPLTVTSAQKNPTAFYLCASSIGRAGPQHFGDGTRLSIL.

This clonotype was counted only a few times. The chain joins TRBV27 to TRBJ2-4; a weak D match, TRBD2 (5 bases). This CDR3 region has 11 residues. V dropped 2 bases and J dropped 9 bases, with 5 bases sitting between them. Germline lookup yields CDR1 MNHEY and CDR2 SMNVEV (reference sequence). The CDR3 sequence: CASSLGGIQYF. The CDR3 DNA is TGTGCCAGCAGTTTAGGAGGCATTCAGTACTTC.

The chain combines TRBV10-3 with TRBJ2-7; D remains ambiguous. The germline V and J ends were trimmed by 4 bases and 6 bases, with 10 bases remaining between them. The germline CDR1 and CDR2 sequences are ENHRY and SYGVKD. The CDR3 loop spans 12 amino acids. This chain's CDR3 is CAISGPLAEQYF. The CDR3 DNA reads TGTGCCATCAGTGGGCCCCTGGCCGAGCAGTACTTC.

CDR3 amino acids: CASSLAETEFFPRETQYF. The CDR3 DNA is TGTGCCAGCAGCTTGGCTGAAACGGAATTCTTCCCACGAGAGACCCAGTACTTC. The chain uses TRBV5-5 and TRBJ2-5; no clear D. Trimming removed 0 bases at V and 4 bases at J, with 22 bases between. The length of the CDR3 is 18 residues. Germline V CDR1 and CDR2: SGHKS, YYEKEE (reference sequence).

This chain uses TRBV20-1 with TRBJ1-1, with a weak D call TRBD1 (5 bases). Per germline, CDR1 DFQATT and CDR2 SNEGSKA (reference sequence). V was clipped by 6 bases and J by 5 bases, with 13 bases between them. This CDR3 spans 12 amino acids. CDR3 residues: CSAHRRQTEAFF. Here the CDR3 DNA reads TGCAGTGCCCACAGGAGGCAAACTGAAGCTTTCTTT.

There are many counts of this clonotype. The gene calls are TRBV7-2 and TRBJ2-7; tentatively, D is TRBD1 (6 bases). V lost 1 base and J lost 3, with 10 bases in between. The CDR3 sequence is 14 residues long. Per the germline V gene, CDR1 is SGHTA and CDR2 is FQGNSA. Written as DNA, the CDR3 is TGTGCCAGCAGCTTAGGCTGGACAGACTACGAGCAGTACTTC. Encoded protein: CASSLGWTDYEQYF.

This clonotype was picked up a small number of times. The V call is TRBV7-2, the J call TRBJ2-7, with D tentatively TRBD2 (5 bases). The CDR3 has 14 residues. The germline gives CDR1 SGHTA, CDR2 FQGNSA. Trimming pared 5 bases from V and 0 bases from J, leaving 11 bases between. The CDR3 here is CASSRAGYSYEQYF. For the CDR3, the DNA is TGTGCCAGCAGCCGGGCGGGCTACTCCTACGAGCAGTACTTC.

The gene calls are TRBV7-8 and TRBJ2-1, with 8 positions matching TRBD2. The CDR3 consists of 15 residues. Germline V gene sequence: CDR1 SGHVS, CDR2 FQNEAQ. The V gene end was trimmed by 8 bases and the J gene end by 7 bases; junction bases not matched to a gene: 13. The CDR3 here is CASHLDSGVGNEQFF. The CDR3, as DNA: TGTGCCAGCCATCTCGATAGCGGGGTGGGTAATGAGCAGTTCTTC.

This clonotype was observed a handful of times. V usage is TRBV20-1 and J usage is TRBJ1-3, with TRBD1 identical over 7 bases. Trimming removed 6 bases from V and 4 bases from J; junction bases left unmatched: 9. This CDR3 spans 14 amino acids. Germline-derived CDR1 and CDR2 are DFQATT and SNEGSKA (reference sequence). Here the CDR3 DNA reads TGCAGTGCGCTCCCGACAGGGCCCGGAAACACCATATATTTT. Residues: CSALPTGPGNTIYF.

The chain employs TRBV7-2 and TRBJ1-1; 7 bases fit TRBD1. The germline CDR1 and CDR2 sequences are SGHTA and FQGNSA. Germline trimming cut 6 bases from V and 7 bases from J; bases unmatched to any gene: 14. The CDR3 runs 15 residues. CDR3 sequence reads: CASRRKVDRAVEAFF. As DNA, the CDR3 is TGTGCCAGCAGGCGAAAGGTTGACAGGGCGGTTGAAGCTTTCTTT.

The J gene is TRBJ2-1, the V gene TRBV6-2 or TRBV6-3; TRBD2 matches 13 bases. CDR1 and CDR2 (germline): MNHEY, SVGEGT. The CDR3 loop spans 14 amino acids. J gave up 9 bases and V 6 bases, and 5 bases lay outside the gene matches. For the CDR3, the DNA is TGTGCCAGCAGACTAGCGGGAGGGCCGCTTGAGCAGTTCTTC. This codes for CASRLAGGPLEQFF.

This clonotype occurred many times. The V and J genes are TRBV7-8 and TRBJ2-7, with 10 bases identical to TRBD2. This CDR3 has 19 residues. Germline CDR1 is SGHVS and CDR2 is FQNEAQ. V shed 4 bases and J 2 bases; nucleotides not matched to a gene: 17. CDR3 residues: CASSSRGRASGGFAYEQYF. The CDR3 DNA sequence: TGTGCCAGCAGCTCCCGGGGCCGGGCTAGCGGGGGCTTCGCCTACGAGCAGTACTTC. Filled out from reference TRBV7-8 and TRBJ2-7, the complete variable domain reads GAGVSQSPRYKVAKRGQDVALRCDPISGHVSLFWYQQALGQGPEFLTYFQNEAQLDKSGLPSDRFFAERPEGSVSTLKIQRTQQEDSAVYLCASSSRGRASGGFAYEQYFGPGTRLTVT.

The V call is TRBV29-1, the J call TRBJ2-1; D is possibly TRBD2 (7 bases). Germline-derived CDR1 and CDR2 are SQVTM and ANQGSEA. Trimming pared 4 bases from V and 9 bases from J, leaving 13 bases between. The CDR3 runs to 12 residues. This chain's CDR3 is CSVGGGVGEQFF. The CDR3 DNA follows: TGCAGCGTTGGGGGGGGCGTCGGTGAGCAGTTCTTC.

CDR3: CASQDRSYSGNTIYF. The CDR3 DNA follows: TGTGCCAGCCAGGACAGGAGTTACTCTGGAAACACCATATATTTT. V and J are TRBV2 and TRBJ1-3, with 7 bases fitting TRBD1. The germline CDR1 and CDR2 sequences are SNHLY and FYNNEI. The CDR3 length is 15 residues. Losses at the gene ends were 8 bases for V and 0 bases for J; bases not matched to a gene: 7.